Following are 14 T cell receptor beta chains from one sample sequenced in a study of T cells in Graves' hyperthyroidism and ophthalmopathy. RNA transcripts provided the source from which TCR beta CDR3 regions were amplified. Using the HTBI primer set, a first-round RT-PCR was run on the TCR CDR3. TCRdb processed the multiplex PCR reads anew with MiXCR; each CDR3 protein has one entry. The top ten clones hold approximately 8.2% of a sample with a few hundred thousand distinct CDR3 sequences, roughly 46% of them seen once. Sequenced sample: peripheral blood or thyroid tissue (not recorded which). The receptors come from a young woman with Graves' hyperthyroidism.

The chain employs TRBV20-1 and TRBJ1-1, with D unclear. Per germline, CDR1 DFQATT and CDR2 SNEGSKA (reference sequence). The CDR3 is 12 amino acids. V was shortened by 2 bases and J by 4 bases, with 8 bases between the two germline ends. The CDR3 here is CSARTPGTEAFF. CDR3 in DNA: TGCAGTGCTAGAACGCCCGGCACTGAAGCTTTCTTT.

This clonotype has a count of ten or more. The chain carries TRBV7-9 and TRBJ1-2, with unresolved D. This CDR3 is built from 13 residues. Trimming took 3 bases from V and 3 from J, leaving 8 bases between them. Germline CDR1 is SEHNR and CDR2 is FQNEAQ (reference sequence). The CDR3 region has the DNA TGTGCCAGCAGCTTTACGGAAGACTATGGCTACACCTTC. It codes for CASSFTEDYGYTF. Full variable domain (outside the CDR3, taken from reference TRBV7-9 and TRBJ1-2): DTGVSQNPRHKITKRGQNVTFRCDPISEHNRLYWYRQTLGQGPEFLTYFQNEAQLEKSRLLSDRFSAERPKGSFSTLEIQRTEQGDSAMYLCASSFTEDYGYTFGSGTRLTVV.

The rearrangement joins TRBV7-8 to TRBJ1-4; perhaps TRBD1 as D (5 bases). Germline CDR1 SGHVS, CDR2 FQNEAQ. CDR3 length: 13 amino acids. The ends were cut back, 5 bases at V and 6 bases at J, with 10 bases in the middle. The CDR3 sequence: CASSLGVDEKLFF. The CDR3 nucleotides read TGTGCCAGCAGCCTAGGGGTGGATGAAAAACTGTTTTTT.

The chain recombines TRBV6-5 with TRBJ1-5; D is uncertain. Looked up from germline, CDR1 is MNHEY and CDR2 is SVGAGI. Trimming shortened V by 0 bases and J by 6 bases, and 6 bases separated the two germline ends. The CDR3 extends over 13 amino acids. This CDR3 reads CASSYSVFQPQHF. In nucleotides, the CDR3 is TGTGCCAGCAGTTACTCGGTTTTTCAGCCCCAGCATTTT.

Comment on this clonotype: At one end, the junction sequence differs from germline, possibly due to a read error. The chain has TRBV24-1 and TRBJ1-2; D possibly corresponds to TRBD1 (6 bases). CDR1 is KGHDR and CDR2 is SFDVKD in the germline V gene. CDR3 size: 15 residues. CDR3 DNA: TGCGCCAGCAGCTTAGGGACATTAGTCGCCTATGGCTACACCTTC. The encoded protein is CASSLGTLVAYGYTF.

This chain joins TRBV5-1 and TRBJ1-2; tentatively, D is TRBD1 (5 bases). The CDR3 is 14 residues long. The germline V gene encodes CDR1 SGHRS and CDR2 YFSETQ. The V and J ends lost 4 bases and 8 bases respectively, with 18 bases between them. CDR3 residues: CASSQGPTELGYTF. The DNA of the CDR3 is TGCGCCAGCAGCCAGGGACCCACCGAGTTGGGCTACACCTTC.

The chain uses TRBV4-3 and TRBJ1-4; TRBD1 aligns across 9 bases. V gave up 1 base and J gave up 7 bases; unmatched junction bases: 13. Germline V gene sequence: CDR1 LGHNA, CDR2 YSLEER. This CDR3 has 18 residues. CDR3 nucleotides: TGCGCCAGCAGCCAAGGTCTTCTAGCGGGACAGGGAGGTGAAAAACTGTTTTTT. It is translated as CASSQGLLAGQGGEKLFF.

This rearrangement joins TRBV7-8 to TRBJ1-3; D is unclear. CDR1 SGHVS and CDR2 FQNEAQ come from the germline V gene. The CDR3 extends over 15 amino acids. V lost 2 bases, J lost 0 bases, and 8 bases lay in between. The CDR3 nucleotides read TGTGCCAGCAGCTTATATGGTTTCTCTGGAAACACCATATATTTT. This gives the protein CASSLYGFSGNTIYF.

At least ten counts were recorded for this clonotype. The chain uses TRBV2 and TRBJ1-1; no clear D gene. The CDR3 sequence is 11 residues long. Germline CDR1 and CDR2: SNHLY and FYNNEI. The V and J ends lost 4 bases and 6 bases respectively, with 6 bases between them. As DNA, the CDR3 is TGTGCCAGCAGTGTTACCCCTGAAGCTTTCTTT. It is translated as CASSVTPEAFF.

This clonotype was detected a few times. The chain's CDR3 is CASSPGDGSYEQYF. CDR3 sequence (DNA): TGCGCCAGCAGCCCGGGGGACGGCTCCTACGAGCAGTACTTC. The V and J genes are TRBV5-1 and TRBJ2-7; D might be TRBD2 (6 bases). The length of the CDR3 is 14 residues. Trimming removed 4 bases from V and 0 bases from J, with 11 bases in between. Per the germline V gene, CDR1 is SGHRS and CDR2 is YFSETQ. The full variable domain, in which reference TRBV5-1 and TRBJ2-7 provide the parts outside the CDR3, is KAGVTQTPRYLIKTRGQQVTLSCSPISGHRSVSWYQQTPGQGLQFLFEYFSETQRNKGNFPGRFSGRQFSNSRSEMNVSTLELGDSALYLCASSPGDGSYEQYFGPGTRLTVT.

The count of this clonotype is one. V gene TRBV7-6 combines with J gene TRBJ2-5, with TRBD2 identical over 8 bases. The CDR3 has 13 amino acids. CDR1 SGHVS and CDR2 FNYEAQ come from the germline V gene. The V segment lost 11 bases and the J segment 0 bases; nucleotides outside the gene matches: 5. The chain's CDR3 is CAVAGWHQETQYF. CDR3 in DNA: TGTGCCGTAGCGGGATGGCACCAAGAGACCCAGTACTTC.

At least ten counts were recorded for this clonotype. This chain connects TRBV7-2 to TRBJ1-5; no clear D. In germline, CDR1 is SGHTA, CDR2 FQGNSA. The V and J ends lost 3 bases and 2 bases respectively, with 8 bases between them. The CDR3 totals 14 residues. This CDR3 is CASSLVKGNQPQHF. The CDR3 nucleotides read TGTGCCAGCAGCTTGGTGAAGGGCAATCAGCCCCAGCATTTT.

This clonotype appeared many times. The chain uses TRBV29-1 and TRBJ2-7; the D is unclear. The CDR3 sequence is 8 residues long. In germline, CDR1 is SQVTM, CDR2 ANQGSEA. Deletions cut 7 bases from V and 4 bases from J, with 2 bases between. In nucleotides, the CDR3 is TGCAGCGGTTACGAGCAGTACTTC. Amino acids: CSGYEQYF.

Only one count was recorded for this clonotype. V is TRBV11-2 and J is TRBJ1-1; D ambiguous. CDR1 SGHAT and CDR2 FQNNGV come from the germline V gene. CDR3 size: 16 residues. The V end lost 0 bases, the J end lost 7 bases, and 18 bases lay between the germline ends. The CDR3 reads CASSLDKYLATDEAFF. CDR3 bases: TGTGCCAGCAGCTTAGATAAATATTTGGCGACGGATGAAGCTTTCTTT.